This T cell receptor (beta chain) stems from a study of blood T cell repertoires in COVID-19. Study background: Samples representing acute and convalescent COVID-19 were sourced from the United States, Italy and Spain.

Original processing notes: Researchers report that nucleated cell counts were estimated from reference gene primer amplification. Using immunoSEQ multiplex PCR, the repertoire was profiled, and TCRdb retains in-frame clones only, with some absent. From that table come the V and J calls and clone size; the DNA was used to work out D and trimming. The repertoire includes 60,000 to 85,000 clones, under 80% of them detected once, and just over 2.5% sits in the top ten. The CDR3 has 15 residues. Germline CDR1 and CDR2: SGHTA and FQGNSA. Trimming removed 3 bases at V and 1 base at J, with 11 bases between.

The sequence was collected from a human donor with acute or convalescent COVID-19. The donor label of this sample is uncertain. The gene calls are TRBV7-2 and TRBJ2-3; TRBD1 is a possible D gene (6 bases). The sequencing sample was made of peripheral blood. CDR3 sequence (DNA): TGTGCCAGCAGCTTTGGGGGCGCCGGCACAGATACGCAGTATTTT. Its translation: CASSFGGAGTDTQYF.